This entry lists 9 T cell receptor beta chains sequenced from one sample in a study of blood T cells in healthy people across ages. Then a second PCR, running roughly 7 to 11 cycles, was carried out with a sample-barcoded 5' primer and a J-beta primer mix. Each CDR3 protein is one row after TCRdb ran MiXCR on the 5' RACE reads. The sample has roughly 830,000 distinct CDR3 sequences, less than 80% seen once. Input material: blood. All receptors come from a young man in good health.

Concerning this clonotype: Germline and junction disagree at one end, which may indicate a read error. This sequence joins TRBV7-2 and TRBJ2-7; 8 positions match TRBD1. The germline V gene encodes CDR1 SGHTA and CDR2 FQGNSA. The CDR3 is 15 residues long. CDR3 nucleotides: TGTGCCTGCAGCCGGCAGGGGGCAATCCCCTACGAGCAGTACTTC. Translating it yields CACSRQGAIPYEQYF. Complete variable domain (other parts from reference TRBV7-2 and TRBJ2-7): GAGVSQSPSNKVTEKGKDVELRCDPISGHTALYWYRQSLGQGLEFLIYFQGNSAPDKSGLPSDRFSAERTGGSVSTLTIQRTQQEDSAVYLCACSRQGAIPYEQYFGPGTRLTVT.

In DNA form, the CDR3 reads TGTGCCAGCAGCCCAAGCGGGGGGGCATATGAGCAGTTCTTC. The encoded protein is CASSPSGGAYEQFF. The chain employs TRBV7-2 and TRBJ2-1, with TRBD2 identical over 10 bases. Losses at the gene ends were 5 bases for V and 8 bases for J; bases not matched to a gene: 6. The CDR3 spans 14 residues. CDR1 and CDR2 (germline): SGHTA, FQGNSA.

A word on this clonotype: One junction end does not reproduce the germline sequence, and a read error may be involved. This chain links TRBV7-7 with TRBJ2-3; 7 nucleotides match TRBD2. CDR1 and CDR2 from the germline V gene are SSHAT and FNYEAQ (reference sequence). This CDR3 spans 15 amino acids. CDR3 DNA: TGTGCTAGCAGCTTAGATGGGCAGGGAGGGGATACGCAGTATTTT. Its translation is CASSLDGQGGDTQYF.

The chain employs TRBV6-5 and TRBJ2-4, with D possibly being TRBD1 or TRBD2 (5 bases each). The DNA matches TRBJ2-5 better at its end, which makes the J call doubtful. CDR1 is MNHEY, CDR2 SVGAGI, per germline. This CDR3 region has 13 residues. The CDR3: CASNAVRGETQYF. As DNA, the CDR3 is TGTGCCAGCAATGCAGTGAGGGGAGAGACCCAGTACTTC.

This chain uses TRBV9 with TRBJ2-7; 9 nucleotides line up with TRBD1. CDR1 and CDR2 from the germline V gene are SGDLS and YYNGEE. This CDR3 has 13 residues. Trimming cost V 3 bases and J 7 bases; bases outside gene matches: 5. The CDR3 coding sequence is TGTGCCAGCAGCGCGAGGACAGGGGATGAGCAGTACTTC. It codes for CASSARTGDEQYF.

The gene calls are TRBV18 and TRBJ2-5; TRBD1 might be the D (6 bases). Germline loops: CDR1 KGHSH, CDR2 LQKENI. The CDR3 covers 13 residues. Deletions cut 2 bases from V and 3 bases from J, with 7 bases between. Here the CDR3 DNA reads TGTGCCAGCTCACCAGGACAGAAAGAGACCCAGTACTTC. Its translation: CASSPGQKETQYF.

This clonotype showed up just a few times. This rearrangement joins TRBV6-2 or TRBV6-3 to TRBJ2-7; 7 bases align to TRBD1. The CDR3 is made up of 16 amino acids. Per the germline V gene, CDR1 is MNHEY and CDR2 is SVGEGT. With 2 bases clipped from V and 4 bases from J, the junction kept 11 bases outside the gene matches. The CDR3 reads CASSYEKRQGLYEQYF. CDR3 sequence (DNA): TGTGCCAGCAGTTACGAGAAAAGACAGGGTTTGTACGAGCAGTACTTC.

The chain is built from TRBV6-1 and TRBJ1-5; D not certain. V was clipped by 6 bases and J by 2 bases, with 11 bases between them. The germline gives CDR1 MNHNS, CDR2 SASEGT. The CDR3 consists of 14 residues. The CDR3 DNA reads TGTGCCAGCAGGGTTGGAGTCGGCAATCAGCCCCAGCATTTT. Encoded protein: CASRVGVGNQPQHF.

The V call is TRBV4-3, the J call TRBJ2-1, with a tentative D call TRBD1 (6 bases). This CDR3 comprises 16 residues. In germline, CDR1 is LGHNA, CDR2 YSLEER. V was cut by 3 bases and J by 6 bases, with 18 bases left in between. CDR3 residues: CASSHAPGQGFNEQFF. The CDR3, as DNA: TGCGCCAGCAGCCATGCCCCTGGGCAGGGGTTCAATGAGCAGTTCTTC.